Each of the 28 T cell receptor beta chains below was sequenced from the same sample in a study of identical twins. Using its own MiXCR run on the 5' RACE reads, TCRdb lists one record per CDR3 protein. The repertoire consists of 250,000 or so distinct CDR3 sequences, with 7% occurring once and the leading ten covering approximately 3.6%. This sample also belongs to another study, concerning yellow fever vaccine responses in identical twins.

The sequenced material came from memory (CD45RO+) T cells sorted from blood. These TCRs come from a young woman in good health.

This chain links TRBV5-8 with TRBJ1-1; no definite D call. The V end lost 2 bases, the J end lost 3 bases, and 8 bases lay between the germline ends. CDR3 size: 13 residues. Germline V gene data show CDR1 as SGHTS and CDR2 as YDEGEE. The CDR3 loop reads CASSLVVDTEAFF. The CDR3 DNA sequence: TGTGCCAGCAGCTTAGTAGTGGACACTGAAGCTTTCTTT. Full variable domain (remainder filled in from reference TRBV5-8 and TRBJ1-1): EAGVTQSPTHLIKTRGQQATLRCSPISGHTSVYWYQQALGLGLQFLLWYDEGEERNRGNFPPRFSGRQFPNYSSELNVNALELEDSALYLCASSLVVDTEAFFGQGTRLTVV.

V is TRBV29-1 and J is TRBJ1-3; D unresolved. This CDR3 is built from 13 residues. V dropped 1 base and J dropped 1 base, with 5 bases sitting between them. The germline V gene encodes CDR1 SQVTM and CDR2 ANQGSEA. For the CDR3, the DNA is TGCAGCGTTGAAGTAGGTTCTGGAAACACCATATATTTT. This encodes CSVEVGSGNTIYF.

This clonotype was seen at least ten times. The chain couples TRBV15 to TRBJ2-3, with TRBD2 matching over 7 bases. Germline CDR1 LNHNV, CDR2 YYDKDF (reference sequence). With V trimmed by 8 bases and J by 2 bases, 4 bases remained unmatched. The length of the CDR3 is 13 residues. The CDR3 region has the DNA TGTGCCACCGGCGGGGGATCCACAGATACGCAGTATTTT. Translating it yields CATGGGSTDTQYF.

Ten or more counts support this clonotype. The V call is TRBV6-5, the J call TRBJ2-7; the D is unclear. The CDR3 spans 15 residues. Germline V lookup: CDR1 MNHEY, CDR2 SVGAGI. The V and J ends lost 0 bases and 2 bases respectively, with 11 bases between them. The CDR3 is CASSYSWKGPYEQYF. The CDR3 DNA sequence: TGTGCCAGCAGTTACTCGTGGAAGGGTCCCTACGAGCAGTACTTC.

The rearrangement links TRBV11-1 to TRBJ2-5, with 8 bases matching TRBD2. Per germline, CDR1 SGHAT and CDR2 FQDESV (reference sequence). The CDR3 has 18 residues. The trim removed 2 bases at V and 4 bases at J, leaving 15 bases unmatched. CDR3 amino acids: CASSLKTSTRGGRETQYF. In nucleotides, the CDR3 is TGTGCCAGCAGCTTAAAAACTTCGACCCGGGGGGGCCGAGAGACCCAGTACTTC.

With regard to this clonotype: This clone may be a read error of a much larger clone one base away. CDR3 amino acids: CATGPGRHFATYTQYF. The DNA of the CDR3 is TGTGCCACCGGCCCAGGACGGCACTTTGCCACATATACGCAGTATTTT. The V and J genes are TRBV15 and TRBJ2-3; D is ambiguous. Germline V gives CDR1 LNHNV, CDR2 YYDKDF (reference sequence). The CDR3 is 16 amino acids.

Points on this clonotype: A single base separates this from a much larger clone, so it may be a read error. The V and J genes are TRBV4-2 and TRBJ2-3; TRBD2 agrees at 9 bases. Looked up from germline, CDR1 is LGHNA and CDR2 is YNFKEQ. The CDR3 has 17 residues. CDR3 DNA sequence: TGTGCCAGCAGCGAAGAGTGGGCGGGAGGGCCCTCAGATACGCAGTATTTT. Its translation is CASSEEWAGGPSDTQYF.

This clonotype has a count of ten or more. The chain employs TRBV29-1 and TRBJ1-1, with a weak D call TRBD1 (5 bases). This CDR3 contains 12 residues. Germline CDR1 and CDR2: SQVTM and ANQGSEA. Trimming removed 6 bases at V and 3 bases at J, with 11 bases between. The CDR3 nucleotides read TGCAGCGTCAGGGTTTCTGACACTGAAGCTTTCTTT. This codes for CSVRVSDTEAFF.

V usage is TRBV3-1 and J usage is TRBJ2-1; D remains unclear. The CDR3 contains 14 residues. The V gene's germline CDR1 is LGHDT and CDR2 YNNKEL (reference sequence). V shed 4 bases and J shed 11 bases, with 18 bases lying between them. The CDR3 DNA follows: TGTGCCAGCAGCCCTCCGGTCCCTTGGAATCAGCAGTTCTTC. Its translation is CASSPPVPWNQQFF.

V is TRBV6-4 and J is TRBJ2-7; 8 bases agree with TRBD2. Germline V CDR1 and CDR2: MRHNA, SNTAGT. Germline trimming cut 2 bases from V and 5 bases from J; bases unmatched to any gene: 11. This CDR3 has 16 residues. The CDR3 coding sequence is TGTGCCAGCAGTGACCTTACTAGCGGTCGCGGGGACGAGCAGTACTTC. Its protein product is CASSDLTSGRGDEQYF.

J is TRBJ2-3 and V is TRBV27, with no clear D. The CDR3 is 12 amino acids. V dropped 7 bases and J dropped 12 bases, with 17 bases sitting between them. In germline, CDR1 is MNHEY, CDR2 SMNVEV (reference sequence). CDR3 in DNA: TGTGCCAGCACCTCTCCTAAGAACCGACAGTATTTT. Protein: CASTSPKNRQYF.

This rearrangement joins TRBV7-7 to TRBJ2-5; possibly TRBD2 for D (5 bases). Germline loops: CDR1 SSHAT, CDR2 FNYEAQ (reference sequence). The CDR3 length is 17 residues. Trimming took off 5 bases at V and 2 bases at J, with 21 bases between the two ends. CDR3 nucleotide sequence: TGTGCCAGCAGCCCGGCCGGTACAAGGAGGCTACAAGAGACCCAGTACTTC. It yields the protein CASSPAGTRRLQETQYF.

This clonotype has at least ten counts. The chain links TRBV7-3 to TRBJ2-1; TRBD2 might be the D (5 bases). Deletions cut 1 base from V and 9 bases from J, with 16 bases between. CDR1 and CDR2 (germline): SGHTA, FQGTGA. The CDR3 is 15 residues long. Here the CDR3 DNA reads TGTGCCAGCAGCTTAAACTCCCCCGGTCGGGGTGAGCAGTTCTTC. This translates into CASSLNSPGRGEQFF.

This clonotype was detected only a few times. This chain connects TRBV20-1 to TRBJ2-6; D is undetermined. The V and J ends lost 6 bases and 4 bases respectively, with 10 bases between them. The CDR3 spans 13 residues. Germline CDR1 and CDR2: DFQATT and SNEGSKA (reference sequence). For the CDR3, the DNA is TGCAGTGCCTCGCCGTGGGGGGCCAACGTCCTGACTTTC. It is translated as CSASPWGANVLTF.

The DNA for the CDR3 is TGCAGTGCTAGTAGCGGAGCCTACAATGAGCAGTTCTTC. Encoded protein: CSASSGAYNEQFF. The V gene is TRBV20-1, the J gene TRBJ2-1; D is perhaps TRBD2 (6 bases). Looked up from germline, CDR1 is DFQATT and CDR2 is SNEGSKA (reference sequence). The CDR3 consists of 13 residues. The V gene lost 3 bases and the J gene lost 2 bases, with 8 bases spanning the gap.

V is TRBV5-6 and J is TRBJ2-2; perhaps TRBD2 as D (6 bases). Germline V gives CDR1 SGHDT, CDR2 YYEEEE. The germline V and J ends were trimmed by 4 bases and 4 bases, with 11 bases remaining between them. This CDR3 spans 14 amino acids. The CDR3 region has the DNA TGTGCCAGCAGCCCAGTCGGGAGCACCGGGGAGCTGTTTTTT. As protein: CASSPVGSTGELFF.

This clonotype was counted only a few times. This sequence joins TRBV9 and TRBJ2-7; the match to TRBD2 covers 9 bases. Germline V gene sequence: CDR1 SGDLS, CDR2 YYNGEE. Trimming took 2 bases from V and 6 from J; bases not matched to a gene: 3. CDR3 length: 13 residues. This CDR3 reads CASSVTLAGEQYF. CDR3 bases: TGTGCCAGCAGCGTCACACTAGCGGGCGAGCAGTACTTC. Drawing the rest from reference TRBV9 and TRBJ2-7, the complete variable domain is DSGVTQTPKHLITATGQRVTLRCSPRSGDLSVYWYQQSLDQGLQFLIQYYNGEERAKGNILERFSAQQFPDLHSELNLSSLELGDSALYFCASSVTLAGEQYFGPGTRLTVT.

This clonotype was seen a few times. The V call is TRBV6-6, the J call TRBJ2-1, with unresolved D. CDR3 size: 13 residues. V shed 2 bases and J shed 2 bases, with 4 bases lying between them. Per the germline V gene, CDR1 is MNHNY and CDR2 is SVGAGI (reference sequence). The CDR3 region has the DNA TGTGCCAGCAGTTACGGTGCCTACAATGAGCAGTTCTTC. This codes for CASSYGAYNEQFF.

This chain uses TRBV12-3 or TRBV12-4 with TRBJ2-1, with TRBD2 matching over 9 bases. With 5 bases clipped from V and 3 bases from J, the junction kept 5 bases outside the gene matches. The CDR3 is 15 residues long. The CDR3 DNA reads TGTGCCAGCAGTGACGGGACTAGCCGCTACAATGAGCAGTTCTTC. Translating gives CASSDGTSRYNEQFF.

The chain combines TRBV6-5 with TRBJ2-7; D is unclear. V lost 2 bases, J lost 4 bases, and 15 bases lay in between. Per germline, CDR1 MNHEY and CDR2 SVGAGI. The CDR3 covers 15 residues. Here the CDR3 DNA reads TGTGCCAGCAGTTACACCGGACGGATCAAATACGAGCAGTACTTC. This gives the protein CASSYTGRIKYEQYF.

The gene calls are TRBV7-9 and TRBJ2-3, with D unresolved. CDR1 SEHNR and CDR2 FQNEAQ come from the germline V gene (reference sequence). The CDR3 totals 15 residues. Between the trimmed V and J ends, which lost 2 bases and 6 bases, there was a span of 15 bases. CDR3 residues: CASSLRAGDKDTQYF. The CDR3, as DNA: TGTGCCAGCAGCTTAAGGGCCGGCGATAAGGATACGCAGTATTTT.

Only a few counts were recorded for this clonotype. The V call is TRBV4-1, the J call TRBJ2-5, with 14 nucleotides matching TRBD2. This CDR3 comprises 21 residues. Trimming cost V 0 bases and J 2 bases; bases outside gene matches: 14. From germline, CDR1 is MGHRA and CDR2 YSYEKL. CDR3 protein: CASSQDLTGTSGGGQQETQYF. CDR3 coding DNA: TGCGCCAGCAGCCAAGATCTGACCGGGACTAGCGGGGGAGGGCAACAAGAGACCCAGTACTTC.

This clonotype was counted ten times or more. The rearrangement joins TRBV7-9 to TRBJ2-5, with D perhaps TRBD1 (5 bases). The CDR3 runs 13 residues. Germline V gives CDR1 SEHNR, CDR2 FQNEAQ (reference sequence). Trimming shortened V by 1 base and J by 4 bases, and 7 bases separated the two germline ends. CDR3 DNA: TGTGCCAGCAGCTTAGGACAGAGAGAGACCCAGTACTTC. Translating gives CASSLGQRETQYF. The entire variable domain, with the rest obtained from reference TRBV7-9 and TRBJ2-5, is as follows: DTGVSQNPRHKITKRGQNVTFRCDPISEHNRLYWYRQTLGQGPEFLTYFQNEAQLEKSRLLSDRFSAERPKGSFSTLEIQRTEQGDSAMYLCASSLGQRETQYFGPGTRLLVL.

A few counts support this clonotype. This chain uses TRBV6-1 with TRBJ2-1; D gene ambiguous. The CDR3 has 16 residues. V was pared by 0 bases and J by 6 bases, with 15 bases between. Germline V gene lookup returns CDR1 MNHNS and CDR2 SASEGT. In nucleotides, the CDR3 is TGTGCCAGCAGTGAAGCCCATAGGGCGTCTATCAATGAGCAGTTCTTC. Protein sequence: CASSEAHRASINEQFF.

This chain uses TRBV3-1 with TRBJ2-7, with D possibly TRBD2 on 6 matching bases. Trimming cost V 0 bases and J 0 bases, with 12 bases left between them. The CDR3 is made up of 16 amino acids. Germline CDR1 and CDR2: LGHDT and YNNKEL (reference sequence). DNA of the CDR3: TGTGCCAGCAGCCAAGATCCGGGGGTTTTCTCCTACGAGCAGTACTTC. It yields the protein CASSQDPGVFSYEQYF.

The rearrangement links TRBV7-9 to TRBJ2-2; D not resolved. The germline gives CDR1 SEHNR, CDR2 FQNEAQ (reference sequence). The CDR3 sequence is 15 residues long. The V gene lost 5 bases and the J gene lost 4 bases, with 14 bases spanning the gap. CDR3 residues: CASSRGMTGTGELFF. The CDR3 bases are TGTGCCAGCAGCCGAGGAATGACGGGCACCGGGGAGCTGTTTTTT.

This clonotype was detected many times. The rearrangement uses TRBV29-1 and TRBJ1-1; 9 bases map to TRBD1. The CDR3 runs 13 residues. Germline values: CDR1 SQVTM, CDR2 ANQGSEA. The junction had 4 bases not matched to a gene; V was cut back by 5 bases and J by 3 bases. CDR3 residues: CSVNRGLYTEAFF. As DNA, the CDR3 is TGCAGCGTTAACAGGGGGCTTTACACTGAAGCTTTCTTT. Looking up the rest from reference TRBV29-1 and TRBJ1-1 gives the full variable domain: SAVISQKPSRDICQRGTSLTIQCQVDSQVTMMFWYRQQPGQSLTLIATANQGSEATYESGFVIDKFPISRPNLTFSTLTVSNMSPEDSSIYLCSVNRGLYTEAFFGQGTRLTVV.

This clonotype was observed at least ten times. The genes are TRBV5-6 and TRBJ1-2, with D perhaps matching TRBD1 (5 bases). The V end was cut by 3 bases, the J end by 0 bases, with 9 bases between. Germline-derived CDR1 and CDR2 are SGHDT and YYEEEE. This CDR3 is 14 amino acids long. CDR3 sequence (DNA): TGTGCCAGCAGCTGGGGCAGGGCTAACTATGGCTACACCTTC. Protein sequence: CASSWGRANYGYTF.